The 8 T cell receptor beta chains in this list originate from one sample, sequenced in a study of beta chain features in type 1 diabetes. The study, taken as a whole, reports: Moderate yet significant TCRB CDR3 shortening was seen in Type 1 diabetes patients in all four CD4+ subsets.

Every bit of the isolated RNA underwent reverse transcription, so sequencing read expressed TCRB transcripts. Generated by immunoSEQ multiplex PCR, the TCRdb table keeps only in-frame clones and is missing some. The table has 95,000 to 150,000 clones, roughly 15% seen once; the top ten hold around 2.5%. No antigen has been assigned to these receptors. The specimen sequenced was central memory CD4+ T cells from blood. The receptors derive from a man aged 25-40 years with type 1 diabetes.

The J gene is TRBJ1-2, the V gene TRBV7-2; D may be TRBD1 (5 bases). The CDR3 is made up of 14 amino acids. The V end was cut by 6 bases, the J end by 9 bases, with 20 bases between. Germline V gene sequence: CDR1 SGHTA, CDR2 FQGNSA. The CDR3 nucleotides are TGTGCCAGCAGTTTGACCGGGACGCAGGCAAGCTACACCTTC. Protein product: CASSLTGTQASYTF.

This clone was observed many times. The CDR3 reads CAWSGKGTGRETQYF. DNA for the CDR3: TGTGCCTGGAGCGGTAAAGGGACAGGGAGAGAGACCCAGTACTTC. The chain joins TRBV30 to TRBJ2-5; 9 bases align to TRBD1. With 3 bases clipped from V and 4 bases from J, the junction kept 9 bases outside the gene matches. The CDR3 length is 15 residues. CDR1 is GTSNPN, CDR2 SVGIG, per germline (reference sequence). The complete variable domain, with remaining parts taken from reference TRBV30 and TRBJ2-5, reads SQTIHQWPATLVQPVGSPLSLECTVEGTSNPNLYWYRQAAGRGLQLLFYSVGIGQISSEVPQNLSASRPQDRQFILSSKKLLLSDSGFYLCAWSGKGTGRETQYFGPGTRLLVL.

Worth noting for this clone: The germline gene is not matched at one end of the junction; a read error may be the cause. This sequence joins TRBV7-7 and TRBJ2-5; a possible D gene is TRBD2 (6 bases). There are 15 residues in the CDR3. Germline lookup yields CDR1 SSHAT and CDR2 FNYEAQ (reference sequence). The CDR3 DNA follows: TGTGCTAGCAGCTTAGGCGGGGCAGTCCAAGAGACCCAGTACTTC. Amino acids: CASSLGGAVQETQYF.

This clone was observed a few times. This sequence joins TRBV5-5 and TRBJ1-1; D is ambiguous. This CDR3 has 13 amino acids. Trimming stripped 4 bases from V and 5 bases from J, with 12 bases between. CDR1 SGHKS and CDR2 YYEKEE come from the germline V gene (reference sequence). The CDR3 region is CASSQATETEAFF. The DNA for the CDR3 is TGTGCCAGCAGCCAAGCTACAGAAACTGAAGCTTTCTTT. The variable domain in full, completed from reference TRBV5-5 and TRBJ1-1, reads DAGVTQSPTHLIKTRGQQVTLRCSPISGHKSVSWYQQVLGQGPQFIFQYYEKEERGRGNFPDRFSARQFPNYSSELNVNALLLGDSALYLCASSQATETEAFFGQGTRLTVV.

V usage is TRBV7-2 and J usage is TRBJ2-1, with D possibly being TRBD1 (6 bases). Germline CDR1 SGHTA, CDR2 FQGNSA. Trimming pared 4 bases from V and 3 bases from J, leaving 16 bases between. The CDR3 length is 16 residues. The CDR3 bases are TGTGCCAGCAGCTCTAGAGTGGGGGCCTACTACAATGAGCAGTTCTTC. This translates into CASSSRVGAYYNEQFF.

The table lists this clone with a few counts. V and J are TRBV7-9 and TRBJ2-7; no firm D call. V lost 0 bases and J 0 bases, leaving 6 bases between the germline ends. Germline V gene sequence: CDR1 SEHNR, CDR2 FQNEAQ (reference sequence). This CDR3 contains 14 residues. The CDR3 region is CASSLAISSYEQYF. DNA for the CDR3: TGTGCCAGCAGCTTAGCTATTAGCTCCTACGAGCAGTACTTC.

The genes are TRBV10-3 and TRBJ2-1; D gene unclear. V lost 2 bases to trimming and J lost 6 bases, with 5 bases between them. Looked up from germline, CDR1 is ENHRY and CDR2 is SYGVKD. This CDR3 has 12 residues. The CDR3 nucleotides are TGTGCCATCAGTGAGCATCGCAATGAGCAGTTCTTC. It translates to CAISEHRNEQFF.

This clone was counted only a few times. The chain couples TRBV7-9 to TRBJ2-1, with D hard to call. The CDR3 totals 12 residues. Germline V gives CDR1 SEHNR, CDR2 FQNEAQ (reference sequence). The V end lost 5 bases, the J end lost 10 bases, and 12 bases lay between the germline ends. CDR3 nucleotides: TGTGCCAGCAGCAACCGAAGCGCCGAGCAGTTCTTC. Amino acid sequence: CASSNRSAEQFF.